Shown below are 6 T cell receptor beta chains from a single sample sequenced in a study of T cells after yellow fever vaccination. TCRdb itself ran the 5' RACE reads through MiXCR, one entry per CDR3 protein. The table lists roughly 350,000 distinct CDR3 sequences, 4.1% of them singletons. The sequencing used PBMCs, collected 5 days after the yellow fever booster vaccination. These receptors originate from a man aged 18 to 30 who received the YFV17D yellow fever vaccine.

The chain uses TRBV24-1 and TRBJ2-3, with 9 nucleotides matching TRBD2. The CDR3 totals 15 residues. V lost 3 bases to trimming and J lost 7 bases; unmatched junction nucleotides: 7. Germline V CDR1 and CDR2: KGHDR, SFDVKD. In nucleotides, the CDR3 is TGTGCCACCAGTGATCCAACCTCTAGCGGGAATACGCAGTATTTT. Its translation: CATSDPTSSGNTQYF.

The chain couples TRBV30 to TRBJ2-7; tentatively, D is TRBD2 (5 bases). CDR1 and CDR2 (germline): GTSNPN, SVGIG (reference sequence). Trimming cost V 2 bases and J 3 bases, with 14 bases left between them. This CDR3 is built from 14 residues. CDR3 in DNA: TGTGCCTGGAGTCCCGAGGCGGGCGGCTACGAGCAGTACTTC. Amino acid sequence: CAWSPEAGGYEQYF.

The chain joins TRBV7-2 to TRBJ1-6; no firm D call. V was cut by 6 bases and J by 8 bases, with 14 bases left in between. Germline V gives CDR1 SGHTA, CDR2 FQGNSA. The CDR3 runs to 14 residues. CDR3 in amino acids: CASSFRGIDSPLHF. The CDR3, as DNA: TGTGCCAGCAGTTTTCGGGGTATCGATTCACCCCTCCACTTT.

This clonotype was counted a few times. This chain joins TRBV18 and TRBJ1-3; the D is unclear. V lost 6 bases to trimming and J lost 0 bases, with 9 bases between them. Germline CDR1 reads KGHSH; CDR2 reads LQKENI. The CDR3 length is 14 residues. CDR3 nucleotide sequence: TGTGCCAGCTCGCCAGAGGGCTCTGGAAACACCATATATTTT. Its protein is CASSPEGSGNTIYF.

As for this clonotype: A much larger clone lies a single base off, so this may be a read error. CDR3 residues: CASSLEQVVNEQLF. CDR3 DNA: TGCGCCAGCAGCTTGGAACAGGTAGTGAATGAGCAGCTCTTC. This chain connects TRBV5-1 to TRBJ2-1, with a tentative D call TRBD1 (5 bases). The CDR3 length is 14 residues. The germline CDR1 and CDR2 sequences are SGHRS and YFSETQ.

There are many counts of this clonotype. The V call is TRBV5-1, the J call TRBJ2-2; D is possibly TRBD1 (6 bases). Trimming took 7 bases from V and 4 from J, leaving 17 bases between them. CDR3 length: 15 residues. Germline V lookup: CDR1 SGHRS, CDR2 YFSETQ. The CDR3 is CASLSFGGGTGELFF. The CDR3 nucleotides are TGCGCCAGCCTGTCCTTTGGGGGCGGCACCGGGGAGCTGTTTTTT.